This entry is about one T cell receptor (beta chain). The ends lost 4 bases at V and 6 bases at J; junction bases unmatched: 16. Germline CDR1 reads LGHDT; CDR2 reads YNNKEL (reference sequence). This CDR3 has 17 residues. The data derive from a study of blood T cell repertoires in COVID-19. Background on the study: Acute and convalescent COVID-19 samples came from the United States, Italy and Spain. PBMCs, B-cell-depleted T cells, or T cells provided the cDNA or gDNA that made up the material.

Assay used: immunoSEQ multiplex PCR; TCRdb lists only in-frame clones, some missing. The table includes 110,000 or so clones, roughly 80% detected once. The sequenced sample was peripheral blood. The chain carries TRBV3-1 (or the pseudogene TRBV3-2) and TRBJ2-3, with 7 positions matching TRBD2. This sequence originates from an elderly woman with acute or convalescent COVID-19. CDR3 DNA sequence: TGTGCCAGCAGCCTCCGGAATCGGGCGGGAGTAGGGGATACGCAGTATTTT. Translated, it gives CASSLRNRAGVGDTQYF.